These 27 T cell receptor beta chains were sequenced from one sample in a study of beta chain features in type 1 diabetes. Of the isolated RNA, all was reverse transcribed, and so the sequenced material was expressed TCRB transcripts. TCRdb's table, derived via immunoSEQ multiplex PCR, lists solely in-frame clones and lacks some. The table shows just over 600,000 clones, with about 16% occurring only once. The sample comprised naive CD4+ T cells from blood. These receptors were taken from a man younger than 30 in good health.

This clone has just a few counts. The rearrangement uses TRBV4-1 and TRBJ2-1, with TRBD2 matching 7 bases. V gave up 4 bases and J gave up 8 bases; unmatched junction bases: 11. Germline assignment: CDR1 MGHRA and CDR2 YSYEKL. CDR3 length equals 15 residues. The DNA of the CDR3 is TGCGCCAGCAGCCCCACTTTGCGGGAGATGCATGAGCAGTTCTTC. Residues: CASSPTLREMHEQFF.

In its sample, this clone was seen a few times. The J gene is TRBJ2-2, the V gene TRBV5-6, with 10 bases lining up with TRBD2. Germline lookup yields CDR1 SGHDT and CDR2 YYEEEE. The CDR3 has 16 amino acids. V was pared by 1 base and J by 6 bases, with 6 bases of the junction left unmatched. The CDR3: CASSLYPSGSSGELFF. In nucleotides, the CDR3 is TGTGCCAGCAGCTTGTACCCTAGCGGGAGTTCCGGGGAGCTGTTTTTT.

This clone was recorded a few times. The chain couples TRBV29-1 to TRBJ2-7, with D possibly matching TRBD1 (5 bases). V was cut by 5 bases and J by 1 base, with 15 bases left in between. From germline, CDR1 is SQVTM and CDR2 ANQGSEA. This CDR3 is 14 amino acids long. CDR3 amino acids: CSVLRGAKSYEQYF. The CDR3 DNA sequence: TGCAGCGTTCTAAGGGGCGCGAAGTCCTACGAGCAGTACTTC.

This clone has just a few counts. The chain carries TRBV7-9 and TRBJ2-5; 7 bases match TRBD1. The CDR3 runs to 18 residues. CDR1 SEHNR and CDR2 FQNEAQ come from the germline V gene (reference sequence). V shed 2 bases, J shed 5 bases, and the junction held 17 bases outside the gene matches. CDR3 sequence: CASSLSRDRWASYETQYF. The CDR3 DNA reads TGTGCCAGCAGCTTATCCCGGGACAGATGGGCGTCTTACGAGACCCAGTACTTC.

The table lists this clone with a few counts. V gene TRBV9 combines with J gene TRBJ2-5; a weak D match, TRBD2 (6 bases). The germline V and J ends were trimmed by 3 bases and 2 bases, with 11 bases remaining between them. Looked up from germline, CDR1 is SGDLS and CDR2 is YYNGEE. CDR3 length: 14 residues. The CDR3: CASSARTNQETQYF. CDR3 coding DNA: TGTGCCAGCAGCGCCCGGACTAATCAAGAGACCCAGTACTTC.

The chain employs TRBV6-5 and TRBJ1-2; a possible D gene is TRBD1 (6 bases). Trimming took off 4 bases at V and 4 bases at J, with 10 bases between the two ends. Germline V lookup: CDR1 MNHEY, CDR2 SVGAGI. The CDR3 is made up of 13 amino acids. Here the CDR3 DNA reads TGTGCCAGCAGTTTACAGGGCGGCTATGGCTACACCTTC. This codes for CASSLQGGYGYTF.

To note about this clone: This sample includes further DNA sequences coding for the same CDR3. The rearrangement joins TRBV7-3 to TRBJ2-2, with D uncertain. Trimming removed 4 bases at V and 1 base at J, with 4 bases between. There are 13 residues in the CDR3. The germline V gene encodes CDR1 SGHTA and CDR2 FQGTGA. The CDR3 spells CASSSLNTGELFF. The CDR3 nucleotides are TGTGCCAGCAGCTCTTTGAACACCGGGGAGCTGTTTTTT.

This clone showed up just a few times. The genes are TRBV7-9 and TRBJ2-2, with D possibly TRBD1 on 6 matching bases. Germline CDR1 reads SEHNR; CDR2 reads FQNEAQ (reference sequence). The CDR3 runs 16 residues. Trimming took off 5 bases at V and 0 bases at J, with 13 bases between the two ends. The CDR3 region is CASSPRGNANTGELFF. The CDR3 bases are TGTGCCAGCAGCCCTAGGGGGAACGCGAACACCGGGGAGCTGTTTTTT.

This clone was recorded a few times. The chain has TRBV11-3 and TRBJ1-1, with TRBD1 matching over 7 bases. CDR3 size: 15 residues. Germline V CDR1 and CDR2: SGHNT, YENEEA. V shed 4 bases and J 7 bases; nucleotides not matched to a gene: 12. DNA of the CDR3: TGTGCCAGCAGCTCAGACGGAGGGGGCGTCGGTGAAGCTTTCTTT. It yields the protein CASSSDGGGVGEAFF.

The V gene is TRBV6-5, the J gene TRBJ1-1; 7 bases align to TRBD1. With 7 bases clipped from V and 4 bases from J, the junction kept 6 bases outside the gene matches. The CDR3 contains 13 residues. CDR1 and CDR2 from the germline V gene are MNHEY and SVGAGI. CDR3 region: CASIPGGSTEAFF. The DNA of the CDR3 is TGTGCCAGCATCCCAGGGGGTTCCACTGAAGCTTTCTTT.

A few counts support this clone. This chain joins TRBV4-3 and TRBJ1-2; tentatively, D is TRBD1 (6 bases). The germline V gene has CDR1 LGHNA and CDR2 YSLEER. V was shortened by 0 bases and J by 4 bases, with 15 bases between the two germline ends. The CDR3 consists of 16 residues. As DNA, the CDR3 is TGCGCCAGCAGCCAAGATCCCGGGGGGCGCGGCTATGGCTACACCTTC. Amino acids: CASSQDPGGRGYGYTF.

This clone was picked up a small number of times. The rearrangement uses TRBV4-3 and TRBJ1-4; TRBD1 aligns across 9 bases. The ends lost 3 bases at V and 0 bases at J; junction bases unmatched: 8. CDR1 and CDR2 from the germline V gene are LGHNA and YSLEER. There are 18 residues in the CDR3. The CDR3 reads CASSQRQGVFSTNEKLFF. CDR3 DNA: TGCGCCAGCAGCCAGCGACAGGGGGTATTTTCAACTAATGAAAAACTGTTTTTT.

This clone was seen a few times. This chain links TRBV7-2 with TRBJ2-7, with 9 bases matching TRBD2. The CDR3 totals 15 residues. The germline V gene has CDR1 SGHTA and CDR2 FQGNSA. Unmatched junction bases numbered 4, after V lost 1 base and J lost 3 bases. CDR3 in amino acids: CASSLVGSGSYEQYF. As DNA, the CDR3 is TGTGCCAGCAGCTTAGTTGGTAGCGGGAGCTACGAGCAGTACTTC.

This clone was observed a handful of times. CDR3 amino acids: CASTASGTVLREQYF. As DNA, the CDR3 is TGTGCCAGCACTGCATCCGGGACGGTCCTACGCGAGCAGTACTTC. V usage is TRBV2 and J usage is TRBJ2-7; the D call may be TRBD1 or TRBD2 (5 bases each). The CDR3 is made up of 15 amino acids. V was clipped by 7 bases and J by 6 bases, with 22 bases between them. The germline gives CDR1 SNHLY, CDR2 FYNNEI.

In this sample, this clone turned up a few times. The chain is built from TRBV7-7 and TRBJ2-1; TRBD2 aligns across 8 bases. Germline CDR1 SSHAT, CDR2 FNYEAQ (reference sequence). CDR3 length: 15 amino acids. V was pared by 5 bases and J by 7 bases, with 10 bases of the junction left unmatched. As DNA, the CDR3 is TGTGCCAGCAGCCAGGGACTAGAGCCCGGGAATGAGCAGTTCTTC. Translated: CASSQGLEPGNEQFF.

The genes are TRBV15 and TRBJ2-7, with D unclear. CDR1 LNHNV and CDR2 YYDKDF come from the germline V gene (reference sequence). V lost 0 bases and J lost 3, with 9 bases in between. The length of the CDR3 is 14 residues. The CDR3 DNA sequence: TGTGCCACCAGCAGAGATGTTAAGGGCTACGAGCAGTACTTC. Translated, it gives CATSRDVKGYEQYF.

This clone has a handful of counts. V and J are TRBV9 and TRBJ1-4, with 8 nucleotides matching TRBD1. The CDR3 is 18 residues long. Germline CDR1 and CDR2: SGDLS and YYNGEE. With 1 base clipped from V and 0 bases from J, the junction kept 8 bases outside the gene matches. CDR3 region: CASSVILQGATTNEKLFF. The CDR3 nucleotides read TGTGCCAGCAGCGTAATCCTCCAGGGGGCCACAACTAATGAAAAACTGTTTTTT.

The sample holds a few counts of this clone. The chain couples TRBV2 to TRBJ1-5; TRBD1 agrees at 9 bases. V lost 5 bases, J lost 3 bases, and 2 bases stayed unmatched. This CDR3 spans 14 amino acids. The V gene's germline CDR1 is SNHLY and CDR2 FYNNEI. This chain's CDR3 is CASSTGGPNQPQHF. In DNA, the CDR3 is TGTGCCAGCAGTACAGGGGGCCCCAATCAGCCCCAGCATTTT.

The gene calls are TRBV9 and TRBJ1-2; D possibly corresponds to TRBD1 (5 bases). This CDR3 is 14 amino acids long. CDR1 SGDLS and CDR2 YYNGEE come from the germline V gene. V shed 4 bases and J shed 0 bases, with 10 bases lying between them. CDR3 bases: TGTGCCAGCAGCCCTACGACAGCTAACTATGGCTACACCTTC. Translated: CASSPTTANYGYTF.

This clone was counted between two and nine times. The J gene is TRBJ2-7, the V gene TRBV7-8; 9 nucleotides line up with TRBD1. Per the germline V gene, CDR1 is SGHVS and CDR2 is FQNEAQ. The V gene end was trimmed by 0 bases and the J gene end by 5 bases; junction bases not matched to a gene: 5. The CDR3 extends over 15 amino acids. The CDR3 loop is CASSLAGTGTHEQYF. The CDR3 DNA reads as TGTGCCAGCAGCTTAGCCGGGACAGGGACCCACGAGCAGTACTTC.

This clone has just a few counts. This rearrangement joins TRBV28 to TRBJ1-2; no definite D call. The germline V gene encodes CDR1 MDHEN and CDR2 SYDVKM. Trimming pared 5 bases from V and 2 bases from J, leaving 9 bases between. CDR3 length: 13 residues. CDR3 nucleotides: TGTGCCAGCAGTCCTGAGATAAACTATGGCTACACCTTC. It encodes CASSPEINYGYTF.

Written as DNA, the CDR3 is TGTGCCAGCTCACCACAGGTTGGGACAGCCAACTATGGCTACACCTTC. This gives the protein CASSPQVGTANYGYTF. This sequence joins TRBV18 and TRBJ1-2; 7 bases are a match to TRBD1. Per the germline V gene, CDR1 is KGHSH and CDR2 is LQKENI. With V trimmed by 1 base and J by 2 bases, 7 bases remained unmatched. The CDR3 contains 16 residues.

This clone turned up a few times. The CDR3 DNA sequence: TGTGCCGTTATGAGGACAGGGGTCAACACCGGGGAGCTGTTTTTT. This codes for CAVMRTGVNTGELFF. V gene TRBV7-2 combines with J gene TRBJ2-2, with TRBD1 identical over 9 bases. Germline V gene sequence: CDR1 SGHTA, CDR2 FQGNSA. This CDR3 spans 15 amino acids. J gave up 2 bases and V 11 bases, and 9 bases lay outside the gene matches. Based on the CDR3 plus reference TRBV7-2 and TRBJ2-2, the full variable domain is GAGVSQSPSNKVTEKGKDVELRCDPISGHTALYWYRQSLGQGLEFLIYFQGNSAPDKSGLPSDRFSAERTGGSVSTLTIQRTQQEDSAVYLCAVMRTGVNTGELFFGEGSRLTVL.

Only a few counts were recorded for this clone. The J gene is TRBJ1-4, the V gene TRBV6-5, with 7 positions matching TRBD1. V lost 9 bases, J lost 8 bases, and 15 bases stayed unmatched. The CDR3 runs to 15 residues. CDR1 and CDR2 (germline): MNHEY, SVGAGI. The CDR3 loop is CARPKRGRQEEKLFF. The CDR3, as DNA: TGTGCCAGGCCAAAGAGGGGGCGACAGGAGGAAAAACTGTTTTTT.

This chain links TRBV30 with TRBJ1-1, with D hard to call. Trimming removed 0 bases from V and 0 bases from J, with 11 bases in between. The CDR3 extends over 15 amino acids. Germline V CDR1 and CDR2: GTSNPN, SVGIG (reference sequence). Here the CDR3 DNA reads TGTGCCTGGAGTGTACGTAAGGCCCTGAACACTGAAGCTTTCTTT. Its protein is CAWSVRKALNTEAFF.

About this clone: This CDR3 is also generated by other DNA sequences in the sample. This sequence joins TRBV5-8 and TRBJ1-5; D is unresolved. V was clipped by 1 base and J by 4 bases, with 6 bases between them. From germline, CDR1 is SGHTS and CDR2 YDEGEE. The CDR3 loop spans 13 amino acids. For the CDR3, the DNA is TGTGCCAGCAGCTTGTTAGGGAATCAGCCCCAGCATTTT. It is translated as CASSLLGNQPQHF.

This clone has more than one count but fewer than ten. The chain has TRBV5-4 and TRBJ2-2, with 8 bases identical to TRBD1. Germline V gives CDR1 SGHNT, CDR2 YYREEE (reference sequence). CDR3 length equals 15 residues. V shed 4 bases, J shed 2 bases, and the junction held 4 bases outside the gene matches. Written as DNA, the CDR3 is TGTGCCAGCAGCCTCGGGACAGGAAACACCGGGGAGCTGTTTTTT. Encoded protein: CASSLGTGNTGELFF.